This T cell receptor (beta chain) was captured in a study of OX40 agonist ivuxolimab in advanced cancers. For the study at large: Patient treatment consisted of intravenous ivuxolimab administration every 2 weeks at 0.01 to 10 mg/kg. The mean age was around 56 years, ranging from about 20 to 90, with approximately 85% of participants male.

This table comes from immunoSEQ multiplex PCR, and its TCRdb copy is limited to in-frame clones, with some not included. The sample includes 40,000 to 60,000 clones, roughly 79% of them seen just once. Here the sequenced sample was CD4+ or CD8+ T cells sorted from blood, taken in a trial of the OX40 agonist ivuxolimab. The TCR originated in an adult with an advanced solid tumor such as melanoma, head and neck, liver or kidney cancer.

CDR3 sequence reads: CASSYSGTPLGETQYF. CDR3 DNA sequence: TGTGCCAGCAGTTACTCGGGTACCCCTTTGGGGGAGACCCAGTACTTC. The V and J genes are TRBV6-6 and TRBJ2-5; D gene unclear. The germline V gene has CDR1 MNHNY and CDR2 SVGAGI (reference sequence). V was trimmed by 0 bases and J by 5 bases, leaving 16 bases between them. This CDR3 is built from 16 residues.